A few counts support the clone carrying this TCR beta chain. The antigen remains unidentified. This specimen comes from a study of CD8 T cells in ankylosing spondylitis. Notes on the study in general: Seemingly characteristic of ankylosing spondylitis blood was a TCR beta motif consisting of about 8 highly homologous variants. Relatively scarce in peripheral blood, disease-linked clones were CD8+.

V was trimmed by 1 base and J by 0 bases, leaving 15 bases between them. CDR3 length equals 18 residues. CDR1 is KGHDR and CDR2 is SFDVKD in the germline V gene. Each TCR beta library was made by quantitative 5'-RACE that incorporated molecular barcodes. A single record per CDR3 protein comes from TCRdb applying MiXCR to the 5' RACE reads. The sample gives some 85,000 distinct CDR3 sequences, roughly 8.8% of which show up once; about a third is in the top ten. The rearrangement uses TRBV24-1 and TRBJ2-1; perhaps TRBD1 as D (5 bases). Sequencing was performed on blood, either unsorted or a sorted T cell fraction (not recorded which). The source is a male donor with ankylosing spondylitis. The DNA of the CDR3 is TGTGCCACCAGTGATTTAGGGGTAGCAGTGAGCTCCTACAATGAGCAGTTCTTC. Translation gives CATSDLGVAVSSYNEQFF.